Below are 15 T cell receptor beta chains sequenced from a single sample in a study of T cell responses to AZD1222 COVID-19 vaccine. Assay used: immunoSEQ multiplex PCR; TCRdb lists only in-frame clones, some missing. The sample holds tens of thousands of clones; roughly 89% are singletons and the top ten take about 5.9%. The sequencing here drew on peripheral blood, taken 28 days after the second AZD1222 dose. These receptors were taken from an adult who received the AZD1222 COVID-19 vaccine.

The chain is built from TRBV5-1 and TRBJ2-5; 7 positions agree with TRBD2. In germline, CDR1 is SGHRS, CDR2 YFSETQ. The CDR3 contains 14 residues. Unmatched junction bases numbered 4, after V lost 0 bases and J lost 5 bases. CDR3 nucleotide sequence: TGCGCCAGCAGCTTGGAGCGGGGCGCGGAGACCCAGTACTTC. This encodes CASSLERGAETQYF. Combining the CDR3 with reference TRBV5-1 and TRBJ2-5 gives the whole variable domain KAGVTQTPRYLIKTRGQQVTLSCSPISGHRSVSWYQQTPGQGLQFLFEYFSETQRNKGNFPGRFSGRQFSNSRSEMNVSTLELGDSALYLCASSLERGAETQYFGPGTRLLVL.

The chain carries TRBV19 and TRBJ1-2, with D possibly being TRBD1 (5 bases). The CDR3 is 14 amino acids. Deletions cut 2 bases from V and 6 bases from J, with 13 bases between. The germline CDR1 and CDR2 sequences are LNHDA and SQIVND (reference sequence). As DNA, the CDR3 is TGTGCCAGTAGTATATCCCGGGGCCCCCATGGCTACACCTTC. Residues: CASSISRGPHGYTF.

A single count supports this clone. The V and J genes are TRBV12-3 or TRBV12-4 and TRBJ2-5; no definite D call. The V end was cut by 3 bases, the J end by 4 bases, with 9 bases between. This CDR3 region has 13 residues. This chain's CDR3 is CASSFSSIETQYF. The CDR3 DNA follows: TGTGCCAGCAGTTTCAGCAGTATAGAGACCCAGTACTTC.

The chain is built from TRBV30 and TRBJ1-4; 9 bases align to TRBD1. Trimming at V came to 5 bases and at J to 3 bases, leaving 7 bases not matched to a gene. From germline, CDR1 is GTSNPN and CDR2 SVGIG (reference sequence). The CDR3 covers 15 residues. The CDR3 region has the DNA TGTGCCTGGGGACCACAGGGGGCGGCTAATGAAAAACTGTTTTTT. Residues: CAWGPQGAANEKLFF.

The V gene is TRBV2, the J gene TRBJ2-1, with D possibly matching TRBD2 (6 bases). This CDR3 contains 12 residues. Between the trimmed V and J ends, which lost 11 bases and 4 bases, there was a span of 12 bases. Germline V lookup: CDR1 SNHLY, CDR2 FYNNEI. CDR3 in amino acids: CAAGRRYNEQFF. The DNA for the CDR3 is TGTGCCGCGGGGAGGAGATACAATGAGCAGTTCTTC.

This sequence joins TRBV27 and TRBJ2-1; D is ambiguous. The V and J ends lost 5 bases and 0 bases respectively, with 11 bases between them. CDR3 length: 15 residues. Germline V gene data show CDR1 as MNHEY and CDR2 as SMNVEV (reference sequence). The CDR3 bases are TGTGCCAGCAGTCCCCTAGGTGCCTCCTACAATGAGCAGTTCTTC. It encodes CASSPLGASYNEQFF.

The chain uses TRBV24-1 and TRBJ2-5, with 7 bases fitting TRBD1. Looked up from germline, CDR1 is KGHDR and CDR2 is SFDVKD. The CDR3 covers 16 residues. The junction had 12 bases not matched to a gene; V was cut back by 4 bases and J by 5 bases. The CDR3 sequence: CATSEDDRAVGETQYF. For the CDR3, the DNA is TGTGCCACCAGTGAAGATGACAGGGCCGTAGGGGAGACCCAGTACTTC.

The V call is TRBV4-1, the J call TRBJ1-2, with 8 bases aligning to TRBD1. CDR3 length equals 13 residues. The V gene's germline CDR1 is MGHRA and CDR2 YSYEKL. The ends lost 5 bases at V and 3 bases at J; junction bases unmatched: 2. The DNA for the CDR3 is TGCGCCAGCAGCTACAGGGGGTACTATGGCTACACCTTC. Translation gives CASSYRGYYGYTF.

This chain links TRBV9 with TRBJ1-6, with D hard to call. Trimming cost V 0 bases and J 9 bases, with 13 bases left between them. The CDR3 sequence is 15 residues long. Germline-derived CDR1 and CDR2 are SGDLS and YYNGEE. This CDR3 reads CASSVGTKHASPLHF. CDR3 nucleotides: TGTGCCAGCAGCGTAGGCACCAAGCATGCTTCACCCCTCCACTTT.

The chain links TRBV19 to TRBJ2-2, with 7 positions matching TRBD1. The junction had 4 bases not matched to a gene; V was cut back by 10 bases and J by 2 bases. Germline values: CDR1 LNHDA, CDR2 SQIVND (reference sequence). This CDR3 comprises 13 residues. CDR3 coding DNA: TGTGCCACTCGGGACAGTAACACCGGGGAGCTGTTTTTT. Amino acid sequence: CATRDSNTGELFF.

This sequence joins TRBV19 and TRBJ2-7, with unresolved D. The CDR3 has 13 amino acids. Germline lookup yields CDR1 LNHDA and CDR2 SQIVND (reference sequence). V shed 3 bases and J shed 0 bases, with 6 bases lying between them. The CDR3 protein is CASSIDNSYEQYF. CDR3 nucleotide sequence: TGTGCCAGTAGTATTGACAACTCCTACGAGCAGTACTTC.

The chain uses TRBV18 and TRBJ1-2, with D hard to call. The CDR3 spans 12 residues. V gave up 1 base and J gave up 4 bases, with 4 bases separating them. Germline V lookup: CDR1 KGHSH, CDR2 LQKENI. This CDR3 reads CASSPRAYGYTF. The CDR3, as DNA: TGTGCCAGCTCACCACGGGCCTATGGCTACACCTTC. The full variable domain, completed using reference TRBV18 and TRBJ1-2, is NAGVMQNPRHLVRRRGQEARLRCSPMKGHSHVYWYRQLPEEGLKFMVYLQKENIIDESGMPKERFSAEFPKEGPSILRIQQVVRGDSAAYFCASSPRAYGYTFGSGTRLTVV.

The chain combines TRBV5-1 with TRBJ2-7; 9 bases match TRBD1. J lost 4 bases, V lost 4 bases, and 6 bases had no gene match. Germline assignment: CDR1 SGHRS and CDR2 YFSETQ. The CDR3 runs 14 residues. The CDR3, as DNA: TGCGCCAGCAGCCCCGGGACAGGGTCATACGAGCAGTACTTC. This sequence encodes CASSPGTGSYEQYF.

The CDR3 sequence is CASSFPNGTGVAEQYF. The CDR3 DNA sequence: TGCGCCAGCAGCTTCCCCAACGGGACAGGGGTTGCCGAGCAGTACTTC. V gene TRBV5-1 combines with J gene TRBJ2-7, with TRBD1 identical over 10 bases. Trimming at V came to 2 bases and at J to 6 bases, leaving 11 bases not matched to a gene. The CDR3 totals 16 residues. Germline V gene sequence: CDR1 SGHRS, CDR2 YFSETQ.

The CDR3 region has the DNA TGTGCCAGCTCACCCCTTAACAGGGGATCGGGGGAGCAGTACTTC. Encoded protein: CASSPLNRGSGEQYF. J is TRBJ2-7 and V is TRBV18, with TRBD1 matching 7 bases. This CDR3 region has 15 residues. Looked up from germline, CDR1 is KGHSH and CDR2 is LQKENI. With 3 bases clipped from V and 7 bases from J, the junction kept 12 bases outside the gene matches. Variable domain in full (rest from reference TRBV18 and TRBJ2-7): NAGVMQNPRHLVRRRGQEARLRCSPMKGHSHVYWYRQLPEEGLKFMVYLQKENIIDESGMPKERFSAEFPKEGPSILRIQQVVRGDSAAYFCASSPLNRGSGEQYFGPGTRLTVT.